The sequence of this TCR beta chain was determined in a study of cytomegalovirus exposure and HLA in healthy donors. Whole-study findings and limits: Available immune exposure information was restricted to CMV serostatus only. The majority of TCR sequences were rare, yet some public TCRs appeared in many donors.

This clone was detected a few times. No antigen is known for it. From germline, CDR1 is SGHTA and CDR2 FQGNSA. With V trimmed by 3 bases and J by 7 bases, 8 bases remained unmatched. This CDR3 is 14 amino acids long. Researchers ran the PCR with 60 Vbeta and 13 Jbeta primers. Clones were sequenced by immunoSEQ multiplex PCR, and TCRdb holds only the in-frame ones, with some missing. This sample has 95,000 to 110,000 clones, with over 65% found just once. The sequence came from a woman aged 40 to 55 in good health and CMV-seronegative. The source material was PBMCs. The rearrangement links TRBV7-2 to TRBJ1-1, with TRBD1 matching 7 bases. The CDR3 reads CASSFQTGQFEAFF. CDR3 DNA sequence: TGTGCCAGCAGCTTCCAGACAGGGCAATTTGAAGCTTTCTTT.